Presented here are 3 T cell receptor beta chains from one specimen sequenced in a study of shared clonotypes between healthy human individuals. Clones were read by immunoSEQ multiplex PCR, and TCRdb kept only the in-frame ones, dropping some. The sample has 2 million or so clones, less than 95% seen once; the top ten hold roughly 1%. As defined, naive CD8 cells were CD45RO-negative and positively selected for CCR7, with terminally differentiated effector memory CD45RA+ cells excluded. Material: naive CD8+ T cells sorted from blood. The receptor source for this set is a man aged 18 to 30 in good health.

Note on this clone: The sample contains more than one DNA sequence encoding this CDR3. The chain uses TRBV5-6 and TRBJ1-1; D unclear. V was cut by 1 base and J by 6 bases, with 4 bases left in between. This CDR3 spans 11 amino acids. The germline V gene encodes CDR1 SGHDT and CDR2 YYEEEE. The CDR3: CASSLQAEAFF. The CDR3 region has the DNA TGTGCCAGCAGCTTGCAGGCTGAAGCTTTCTTT. The full variable domain, in which reference TRBV5-6 and TRBJ1-1 provide the parts outside the CDR3, is DAGVTQSPTHLIKTRGQQVTLRCSPKSGHDTVSWYQQALGQGPQFIFQYYEEEERQRGNFPDRFSGHQFPNYSSELNVNALLLGDSALYLCASSLQAEAFFGQGTRLTVV.

The rearrangement joins TRBV7-9 to TRBJ1-5; maybe TRBD1 (5 bases). CDR1 and CDR2 (germline): SEHNR, FQNEAQ (reference sequence). Trimming stripped 5 bases from V and 1 base from J, with 9 bases between. The CDR3 is made up of 14 amino acids. The CDR3 region is CASSGAGSNQPQHF. CDR3 DNA: TGTGCCAGCAGCGGGGCAGGGAGCAATCAGCCCCAGCATTTT.

The chain is built from TRBV6-6 and TRBJ1-1; weak D call: TRBD1 (6 bases). The CDR3 loop spans 15 amino acids. Germline lookup yields CDR1 MNHNY and CDR2 SVGAGI (reference sequence). Deletions cut 4 bases from V and 8 bases from J, with 20 bases between. The chain's CDR3 is CASSFSGVGDAEAFF. For the CDR3, the DNA is TGTGCCAGCAGTTTTTCAGGGGTGGGGGATGCCGAAGCTTTCTTT.